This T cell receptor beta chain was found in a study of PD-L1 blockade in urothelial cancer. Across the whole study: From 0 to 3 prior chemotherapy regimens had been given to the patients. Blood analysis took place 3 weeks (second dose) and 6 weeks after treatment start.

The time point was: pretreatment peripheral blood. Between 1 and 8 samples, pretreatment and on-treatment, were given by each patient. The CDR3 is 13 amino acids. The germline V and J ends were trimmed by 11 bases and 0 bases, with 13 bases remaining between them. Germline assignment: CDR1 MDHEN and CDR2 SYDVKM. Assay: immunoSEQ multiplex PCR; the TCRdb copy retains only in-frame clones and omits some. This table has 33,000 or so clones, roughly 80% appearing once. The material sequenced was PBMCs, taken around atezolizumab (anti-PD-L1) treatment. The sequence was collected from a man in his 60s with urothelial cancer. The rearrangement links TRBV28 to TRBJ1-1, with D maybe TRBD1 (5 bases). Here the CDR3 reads CAEARDLNTEAFF. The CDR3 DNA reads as TGTGCCGAGGCTCGGGACTTGAACACTGAAGCTTTCTTT.